Listed here is a single TCR beta chain. The sample carries other DNA sequences with the same CDR3. The data originate from a study of shared clonotypes between healthy human individuals. Only in-frame clones appear in the TCRdb table, and some are missing; sequencing was by immunoSEQ multiplex PCR. This repertoire shows about 980,000 clones, about 80% found once; its top ten account for approximately 1.5%. CDR1 and CDR2 from the germline V gene are KGHSH and LQKENI. This CDR3 has 13 amino acids. The ends were cut back, 3 bases at V and 5 bases at J, with 8 bases in the middle. Donors comprised healthy HIV-negative adults lacking recent acute infections or vaccinations. The study separated CD4+ cells into CD45RA+ naive and CD45RA-negative memory subsets.

Material: memory CD4+ T cells sorted from blood. Subset: CD45RA-negative fraction. The V gene is TRBV18, the J gene TRBJ1-5; D perhaps matches TRBD1 (6 bases). The origin of this receptor is a man aged 18 to 35 in good health. For the CDR3, the DNA is TGTGCCAGCTCACCCGAGGGGGATCAGCCCCAGCATTTT. Encoded protein: CASSPEGDQPQHF.